This T cell receptor (beta chain) derives from a study of Ad26.COV2.S vaccination and SARS-CoV-2 variants. Study context: Administration of Ad26.COV2.S was intramuscular, either once or twice 56 days apart. Study-level results: Estimates derived from TCR breadth and depth analyses may have underestimated total T cell responses.

Generated by immunoSEQ multiplex PCR, the TCRdb table keeps only in-frame clones and is missing some. The sample shows 300,000 to 400,000 clones, about 85% of them seen only once. The CDR3 covers 14 residues. Trimming stripped 6 bases from V and 7 bases from J, with 18 bases between. Germline V gene lookup returns CDR1 LNHNV and CDR2 YYDKDF (reference sequence). Worth noting for this clone: Antigen: not known.

Treatment specified: around 19 received Ad26.COV2.S at low or high dose, single or two shots; about five received placebo; per-sample allocation not given. Specimen acquisition occurred on day 63 following the initial vaccine or placebo injection. Adults aged 18-55 years in Boston included the donor. This TCR came from a person between 18 and 60 years old who received the Ad26.COV2.S COVID-19 vaccine or a placebo. This chain uses TRBV15 with TRBJ1-1; D may be TRBD1 (5 bases). The material was peripheral blood, obtained in a trial of Ad26.COV2.S vaccine versus placebo. CDR3 sequence: CATRDMRAGDEAFF. The CDR3 DNA reads as TGTGCCACCAGGGATATGAGAGCGGGGGATGAAGCTTTCTTT. The full variable domain, with the rest looked up from reference TRBV15 and TRBJ1-1, is DAMVIQNPRYQVTQFGKPVTLSCSQTLNHNVMYWYQQKSSQAPKLLFHYYDKDFNNEADTPDNFQSRRPNTSFCFLDIRSPGLGDTAMYLCATRDMRAGDEAFFGQGTRLTVV.